Shown below are 6 T cell receptor beta chains from a single sample sequenced in a study of glioma-infiltrating T cells after dendritic cell vaccination. Time point of the sample: after dendritic cell vaccination, including at tumor progression/relapse. The repertoire was sequenced with immunoSEQ multiplex PCR; TCRdb's copy has only in-frame clones and lacks some. The data hold approximately 90,000 clones, with over 75% observed a single time. The input for sequencing was blood, taken after dendritic cell vaccination. These receptors were obtained from a human donor with glioblastoma.

The chain joins TRBV6-1 to TRBJ1-6; D remains unclear. The V end lost 7 bases, the J end lost 9 bases, and 10 bases lay between the germline ends. Per germline, CDR1 MNHNS and CDR2 SASEGT. This CDR3 comprises 12 residues. The CDR3: CASKSGVSPLHF. CDR3 nucleotides: TGTGCCAGCAAGTCGGGTGTTTCACCCCTCCACTTT.

This clone was detected only a few times. The chain joins TRBV7-9 to TRBJ1-2; D remains ambiguous. This CDR3 contains 14 residues. Germline loops: CDR1 SEHNR, CDR2 FQNEAQ (reference sequence). V lost 2 bases and J lost 4, with 11 bases in between. The CDR3 protein is CASSLLAGSYGYTF. As DNA, the CDR3 is TGTGCCAGCAGCTTATTGGCAGGCAGCTATGGCTACACCTTC.

This sequence joins TRBV6-6 and TRBJ1-5; D unresolved. Germline V gene data show CDR1 as MNHNY and CDR2 as SVGAGI (reference sequence). The CDR3 has 14 residues. With 2 bases removed from V and 6 bases from J, the gap between germline ends came to 11 bases. CDR3 in DNA: TGTGCCAGCAGTTACCGGTCCCACTCTCAGCCCCAGCATTTT. It specifies CASSYRSHSQPQHF.

This chain joins TRBV30 and TRBJ2-1; the match to TRBD2 covers 10 bases. This CDR3 region has 16 residues. The V segment lost 3 bases and the J segment 0 bases; nucleotides outside the gene matches: 5. Per germline, CDR1 GTSNPN and CDR2 SVGIG (reference sequence). The CDR3 nucleotides are TGTGCCTGGAGGGGGAGCGGGAGGGCCTCCTACAATGAGCAGTTCTTC. Protein: CAWRGSGRASYNEQFF.

This chain connects TRBV5-1 to TRBJ1-5; 7 bases map to TRBD1. The CDR3 runs to 15 residues. The trim removed 2 bases at V and 3 bases at J, leaving 5 bases unmatched. Germline lookup yields CDR1 SGHRS and CDR2 YFSETQ. CDR3 protein: CASSLQGLPNQPQHF. CDR3 DNA: TGCGCCAGCAGCTTACAGGGGCTTCCCAATCAGCCCCAGCATTTT.

The V call is TRBV27, the J call TRBJ2-2, with 12 bases lining up with TRBD1. Trimming cost V 6 bases and J 4 bases; bases outside gene matches: 9. Germline V lookup: CDR1 MNHEY, CDR2 SMNVEV (reference sequence). This CDR3 spans 17 amino acids. The CDR3 reads CASRYERDRGRTGELFF. The CDR3, as DNA: TGTGCCAGCAGATACGAACGGGACAGGGGGCGCACCGGGGAGCTGTTTTTT.